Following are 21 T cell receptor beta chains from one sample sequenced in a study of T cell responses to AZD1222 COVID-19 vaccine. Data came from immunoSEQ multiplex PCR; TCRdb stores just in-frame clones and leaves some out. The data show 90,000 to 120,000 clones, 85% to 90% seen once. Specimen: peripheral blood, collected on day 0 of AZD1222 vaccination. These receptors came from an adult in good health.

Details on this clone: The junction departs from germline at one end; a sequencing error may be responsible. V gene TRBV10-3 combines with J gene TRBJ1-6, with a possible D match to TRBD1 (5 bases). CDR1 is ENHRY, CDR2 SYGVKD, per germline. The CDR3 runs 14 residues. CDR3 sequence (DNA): TGTGCCACACGGGACGGGTCCTTTAATTCACCCCTCCACTTT. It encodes CATRDGSFNSPLHF.

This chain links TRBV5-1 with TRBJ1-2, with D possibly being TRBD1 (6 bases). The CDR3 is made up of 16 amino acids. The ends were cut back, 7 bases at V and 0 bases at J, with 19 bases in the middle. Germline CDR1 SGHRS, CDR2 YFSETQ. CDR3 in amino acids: CASLLRGALTNYGYTF. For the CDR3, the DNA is TGCGCCAGCCTCCTTCGGGGGGCCTTGACTAACTATGGCTACACCTTC.

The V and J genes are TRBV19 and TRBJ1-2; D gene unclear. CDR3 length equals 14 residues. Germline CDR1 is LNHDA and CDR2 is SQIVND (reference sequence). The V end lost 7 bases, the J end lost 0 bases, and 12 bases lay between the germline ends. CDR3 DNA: TGTGCCAGTACCCCCGGAAACACTAACTATGGCTACACCTTC. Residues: CASTPGNTNYGYTF.

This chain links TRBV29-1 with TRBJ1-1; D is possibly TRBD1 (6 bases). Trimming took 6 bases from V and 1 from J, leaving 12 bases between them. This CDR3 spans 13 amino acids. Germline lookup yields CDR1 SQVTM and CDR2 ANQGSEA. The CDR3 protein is CSVQGQQNTEAFF. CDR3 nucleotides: TGCAGCGTCCAAGGACAGCAGAACACTGAAGCTTTCTTT.

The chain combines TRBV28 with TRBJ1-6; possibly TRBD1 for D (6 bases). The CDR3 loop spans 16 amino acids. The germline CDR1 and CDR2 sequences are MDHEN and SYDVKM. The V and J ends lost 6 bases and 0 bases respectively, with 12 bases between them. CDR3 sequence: CASSGTPSSYNSPLHF. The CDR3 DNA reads TGTGCCAGCAGCGGGACACCCAGCTCCTATAATTCACCCCTCCACTTT.

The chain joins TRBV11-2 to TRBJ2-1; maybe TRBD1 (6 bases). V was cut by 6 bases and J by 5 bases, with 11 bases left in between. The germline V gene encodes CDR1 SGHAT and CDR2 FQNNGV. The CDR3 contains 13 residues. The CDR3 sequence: CASRPNRDNEQFF. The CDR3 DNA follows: TGTGCCAGCAGACCGAACAGGGACAATGAGCAGTTCTTC. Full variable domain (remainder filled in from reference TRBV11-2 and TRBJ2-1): EAGVAQSPRYKIIEKRQSVAFWCNPISGHATLYWYQQILGQGPKLLIQFQNNGVVDDSQLPKDRFSAERLKGVDSTLKIQPAKLEDSAVYLCASRPNRDNEQFFGPGTRLTVL.

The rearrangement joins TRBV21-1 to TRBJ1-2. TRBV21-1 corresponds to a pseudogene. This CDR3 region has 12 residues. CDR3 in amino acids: CASKRWGYGYTF. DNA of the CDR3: TGTGCCAGCAAGCGGTGGGGTTATGGCTACACCTTC.

The CDR3 loop reads CATSDPGDEQYF. Here the CDR3 DNA reads TGTGCCACCAGTGACCCCGGAGACGAGCAGTACTTC. The chain combines TRBV24-1 with TRBJ2-7; D is ambiguous. There are 12 residues in the CDR3. Per the germline V gene, CDR1 is KGHDR and CDR2 is SFDVKD. V was trimmed by 4 bases and J by 5 bases, leaving 8 bases between them.

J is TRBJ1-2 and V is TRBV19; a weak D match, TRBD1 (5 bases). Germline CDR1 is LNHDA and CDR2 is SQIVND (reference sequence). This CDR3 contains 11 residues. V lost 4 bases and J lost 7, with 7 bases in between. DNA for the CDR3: TGTGCCAGTAGTACAGGGTCTGGCTACACCTTC. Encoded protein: CASSTGSGYTF.

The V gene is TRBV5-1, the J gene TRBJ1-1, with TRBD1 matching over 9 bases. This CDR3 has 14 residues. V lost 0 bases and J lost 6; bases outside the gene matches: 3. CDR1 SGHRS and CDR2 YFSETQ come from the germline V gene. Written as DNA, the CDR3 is TGCGCCAGCAGCTTGGGACAGGGGGAGGCTGAAGCTTTCTTT. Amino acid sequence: CASSLGQGEAEAFF. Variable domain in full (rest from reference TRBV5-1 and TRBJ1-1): KAGVTQTPRYLIKTRGQQVTLSCSPISGHRSVSWYQQTPGQGLQFLFEYFSETQRNKGNFPGRFSGRQFSNSRSEMNVSTLELGDSALYLCASSLGQGEAEAFFGQGTRLTVV.

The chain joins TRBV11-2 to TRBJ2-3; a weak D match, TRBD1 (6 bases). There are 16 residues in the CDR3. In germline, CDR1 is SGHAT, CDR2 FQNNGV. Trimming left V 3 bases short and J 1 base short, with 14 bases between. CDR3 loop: CASSFLRGSGTDTQYF. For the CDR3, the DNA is TGTGCCAGCAGCTTTCTCAGGGGTAGTGGCACAGATACGCAGTATTTT.

The DNA for the CDR3 is TGTGCCAGCCGGAGCGTGGGCACAGATACGCAGTATTTT. Residues: CASRSVGTDTQYF. The chain combines TRBV6-5 with TRBJ2-3; D not certain. The CDR3 is 13 residues long. Trimming left V 8 bases short and J 1 base short, with 10 bases between. Germline CDR1 and CDR2: MNHEY and SVGAGI.

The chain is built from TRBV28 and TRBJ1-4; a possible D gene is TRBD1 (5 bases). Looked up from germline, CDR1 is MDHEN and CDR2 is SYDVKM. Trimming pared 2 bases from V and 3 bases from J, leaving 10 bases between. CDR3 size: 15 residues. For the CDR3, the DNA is TGTGCCAGCAGTTTAATTACGGGGGCTAATGAAAAACTGTTTTTT. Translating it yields CASSLITGANEKLFF. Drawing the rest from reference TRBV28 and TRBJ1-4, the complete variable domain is DVKVTQSSRYLVKRTGEKVFLECVQDMDHENMFWYRQDPGLGLRLIYFSYDVKMKEKGDIPEGYSVSREKKERFSLILESASTNQTSMYLCASSLITGANEKLFFGSGTQLSVL.

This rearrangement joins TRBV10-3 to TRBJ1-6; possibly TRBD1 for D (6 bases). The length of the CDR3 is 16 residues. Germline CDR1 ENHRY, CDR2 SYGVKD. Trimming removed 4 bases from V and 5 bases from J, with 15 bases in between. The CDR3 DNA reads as TGTGCCATCAGTGGAGGGGGGACGGATAATAATTCACCCCTCCACTTT. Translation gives CAISGGGTDNNSPLHF.

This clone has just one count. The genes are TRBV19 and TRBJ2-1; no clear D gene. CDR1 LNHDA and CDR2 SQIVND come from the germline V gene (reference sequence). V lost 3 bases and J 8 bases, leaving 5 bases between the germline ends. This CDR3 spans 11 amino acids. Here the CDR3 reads CASSIGDEQFF. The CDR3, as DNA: TGTGCCAGTAGTATTGGCGATGAGCAGTTCTTC.

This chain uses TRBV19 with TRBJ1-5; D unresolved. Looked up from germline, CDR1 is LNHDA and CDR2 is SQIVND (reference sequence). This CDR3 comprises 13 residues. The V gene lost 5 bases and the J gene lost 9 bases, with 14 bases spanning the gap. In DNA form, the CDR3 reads TGTGCCAGTAGTTTGGTGGATGGGAGGCCCCAGCATTTT. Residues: CASSLVDGRPQHF.

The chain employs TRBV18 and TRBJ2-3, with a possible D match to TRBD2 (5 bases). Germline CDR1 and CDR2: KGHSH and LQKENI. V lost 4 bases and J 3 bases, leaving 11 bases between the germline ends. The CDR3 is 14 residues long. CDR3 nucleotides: TGTGCCAGCTCACTTCCGGGCGGGACAGATACGCAGTATTTT. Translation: CASSLPGGTDTQYF.

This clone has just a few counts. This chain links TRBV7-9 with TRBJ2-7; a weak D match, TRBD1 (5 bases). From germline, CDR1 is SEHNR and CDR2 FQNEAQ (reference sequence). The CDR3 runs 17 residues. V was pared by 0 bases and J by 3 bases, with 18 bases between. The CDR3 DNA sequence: TGTGCCAGCAGCTTAGCGGGTAGGGGAAACCTAGACTACGAGCAGTACTTC. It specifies CASSLAGRGNLDYEQYF. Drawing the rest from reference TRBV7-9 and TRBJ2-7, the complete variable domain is DTGVSQNPRHKITKRGQNVTFRCDPISEHNRLYWYRQTLGQGPEFLTYFQNEAQLEKSRLLSDRFSAERPKGSFSTLEIQRTEQGDSAMYLCASSLAGRGNLDYEQYFGPGTRLTVT.

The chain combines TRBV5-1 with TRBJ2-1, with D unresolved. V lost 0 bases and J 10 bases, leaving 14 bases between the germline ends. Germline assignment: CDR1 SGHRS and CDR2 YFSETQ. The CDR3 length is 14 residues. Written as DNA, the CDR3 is TGCGCCAGCAGCTTGGGGCCCGTCCCCGGAGAGCAGTTCTTC. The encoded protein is CASSLGPVPGEQFF.

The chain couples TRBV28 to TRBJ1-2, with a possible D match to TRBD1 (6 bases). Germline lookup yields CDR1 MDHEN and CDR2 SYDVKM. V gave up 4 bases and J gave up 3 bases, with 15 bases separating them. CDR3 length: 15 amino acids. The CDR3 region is CASSYQGSVDYGYTF. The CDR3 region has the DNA TGTGCCAGCAGTTACCAGGGGTCCGTGGACTATGGCTACACCTTC.

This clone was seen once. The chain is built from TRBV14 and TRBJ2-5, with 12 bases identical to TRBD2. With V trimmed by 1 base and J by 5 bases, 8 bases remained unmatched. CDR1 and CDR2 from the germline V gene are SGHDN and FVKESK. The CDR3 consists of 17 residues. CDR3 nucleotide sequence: TGTGCCAGCAGCCAAGTACTAGCGGGAGGCCGGACCGAGACCCAGTACTTC. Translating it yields CASSQVLAGGRTETQYF.